The clone carrying this TCR beta chain was detected ten times or more. Its antigen remains unknown. The authors incorporated unique molecular identifiers into the TCR beta cDNA libraries. Yield was 500,000 to 600,000 cDNA molecules from 1 to 10 million T cells. In TCRdb, the PCR reads were re-called with MiXCR into one record per CDR3 protein. The table has hundreds of thousands of distinct CDR3 sequences, approximately 30% seen once. CDR1 and CDR2 from the germline V gene are SGHTA and FQGNSA. The CDR3 extends over 15 amino acids. V was clipped by 1 base and J by 0 bases, with 7 bases between them. The entry originates in a study of post-analysis software for immune sequencing data. The overall study: The patients showed relapsing-remitting, secondary progressive and progressive-relapsing multiple sclerosis courses. Findings and caveats of the study: The study found TRBV5-6, TRBV5-1 and TRBV20-1 among 5 or 6 TRBV segments more frequent in patients than controls. Diversity measured as normalized Chao1 was significantly lower in multiple sclerosis patients than in controls. Co-batched samples clustered tightly together by F measure.

The chain links TRBV7-2 to TRBJ2-1; TRBD1 might be the D (6 bases). Sequencing was carried out using blood. The TCR originated in a girl aged 5-17 years with multiple sclerosis. CDR3 nucleotide sequence: TGTGCCAGCAGCTTAGTCAGGGGCTCCTACAATGAGCAGTTCTTC. It codes for CASSLVRGSYNEQFF.